These T cell receptor beta chains were read from a single sample in a study of blood T cells in healthy people across ages. In TCRdb, the 5' RACE reads were re-called with MiXCR into one record per CDR3 protein. The data contain about 1.4 million distinct CDR3 sequences, around 59% of them seen just once; the ten biggest clones take up about 6.3%. Sequenced: blood. Receptors originate from a young man in good health. CDR3s include the opening cysteine and the closing phenylalanine or tryptophan. A D gene is named only where the DNA matches it firmly. A row's size may be missing; if present it is once, few, many or a size class.

j_call: TRBJ1-1; v_call: TRBV6-1; d_call: .; clone_size: .; cdr3_aa: CASSEYRAVNTEAFF; cdr3_nt: TGTGCCAGCAGTGAATATCGGGCGGTGAACACTGAAGCTTTCTTT
j_call: TRBJ2-5; v_call: TRBV4-1; d_call: .; clone_size: few; cdr3_aa: CASSQAGQGLSPQYF; cdr3_nt: TGCGCCAGCAGCCAAGCCGGGCAGGGGCTCTCACCCCAGTACTTC
j_call: TRBJ2-5; v_call: TRBV6-2/TRBV6-3; d_call: .; clone_size: few; cdr3_aa: CASEIPGRRPKETQYF; cdr3_nt: TGTGCCAGCGAGATCCCGGGACGCCGGCCTAAAGAGACCCAGTACTTT
j_call: TRBJ1-5; v_call: TRBV20-1; d_call: .; clone_size: few; cdr3_aa: CSATGTGFQPQHF; cdr3_nt: TGCAGTGCAACCGGCACAGGTTTTCAGCCCCAGCATTTT
j_call: TRBJ2-5; v_call: TRBV4-1; d_call: TRBD1; clone_size: .; cdr3_aa: CASSQTDRGQETQYF; cdr3_nt: TGCGCCAGCAGCCAAACTGACAGGGGTCAAGAGACCCAGTACTTC
j_call: TRBJ1-2; v_call: TRBV18; d_call: .; clone_size: .; cdr3_aa: CASSPLPADSSNYGYTF; cdr3_nt: TGTGCCAGCTCACCACTTCCCGCTGACAGTTCTAACTATGGCTACACCTTC
j_call: TRBJ2-7; v_call: TRBV4-3; d_call: .; clone_size: few; cdr3_aa: CASSQGAEGYYEQYF; cdr3_nt: TGCGCCAGCAGCCAAGGCGCTGAGGGTTACTACGAGCAGTACTTC
j_call: TRBJ2-1; v_call: TRBV28; d_call: TRBD2; clone_size: .; cdr3_aa: CASSRLAGGPLNEQFF; cdr3_nt: TGTGCCAGCAGCCGACTAGCGGGGGGGCCCTTGAATGAGCAGTTCTTC
j_call: TRBJ2-1; v_call: TRBV27; d_call: .; clone_size: .; cdr3_aa: CASSLIIRGEQFF; cdr3_nt: TGTGCCAGCAGTCTTATCATTAGGGGGGAGCAGTTCTTC
j_call: TRBJ1-2; v_call: TRBV5-1; d_call: TRBD1; clone_size: few; cdr3_aa: CASSSDRAPDYGYTF; cdr3_nt: TGCGCCAGCAGCTCGGACAGGGCCCCCGACTATGGCTACACCTTC
j_call: TRBJ2-2; v_call: TRBV6-2/TRBV6-3; d_call: .; clone_size: .; cdr3_aa: CVSSYGGFGETGELFF; cdr3_nt: TGTGTCAGCAGTTACGGGGGATTCGGAGAAACCGGGGAGCTGTTTTTT
j_call: TRBJ1-2; v_call: TRBV4-3; d_call: .; clone_size: few; cdr3_aa: CASSQDRGWGYTF; cdr3_nt: TGCGCCAGCAGCCAAGATAGGGGTTGGGGCTACACCTTC
j_call: TRBJ2-5; v_call: TRBV29-1; d_call: .; clone_size: .; cdr3_aa: CSTPESRGSAGAGETQYF; cdr3_nt: TGCAGCACTCCTGAGTCACGCGGGTCGGCAGGGGCGGGAGAGACCCAGTACTTC
j_call: TRBJ2-7; v_call: TRBV12-3/TRBV12-4; d_call: .; clone_size: .; cdr3_aa: CASHLSTGYEQYF; cdr3_nt: TGTGCCAGCCACCTTTCTACAGGCTACGAGCAGTACTTC
j_call: TRBJ1-4; v_call: TRBV4-3; d_call: .; clone_size: few; cdr3_aa: CASSQIRGEKLFF; cdr3_nt: TGCGCCAGCAGCCAAATCCGGGGGGAAAAACTGTTTTTT
j_call: TRBJ1-5; v_call: TRBV2; d_call: .; clone_size: .; cdr3_aa: CASSEGDRTESDLSYIYSNQPQHF; cdr3_nt: TGTGCCAGCAGTGAAGGTGATAGGACTGAGTCCGACTTGTCCTATATCTATAGCAATCAGCCCCAGCATTTT
j_call: TRBJ2-5; v_call: TRBV15; d_call: .; clone_size: .; cdr3_aa: CATSRESLRTQYF; cdr3_nt: TGTGCCACCAGCAGAGAGTCGTTGAGGACCCAGTACTTC
j_call: TRBJ2-1; v_call: TRBV7-2; d_call: .; clone_size: few; cdr3_aa: CASSLKGVAYNEQFF; cdr3_nt: TGTGCCAGCAGCTTAAAAGGGGTCGCCTACAATGAGCAGTTCTTC
j_call: TRBJ2-7; v_call: TRBV27; d_call: .; clone_size: .; cdr3_aa: CASSLSDFYEQYF; cdr3_nt: TGTGCCAGCAGTTTATCGGACTTCTACGAGCAGTACTTC
j_call: TRBJ1-2; v_call: TRBV15; d_call: .; clone_size: .; cdr3_aa: CATSRDLGQSYGYTF; cdr3_nt: TGTGCCACCAGCAGAGACCTTGGACAGAGCTATGGCTACACCTTC
j_call: TRBJ1-4; v_call: TRBV25-1; d_call: .; clone_size: once; cdr3_aa: CASIGGGKLFF; cdr3_nt: TGTGCCAGCATTGGCGGCGGAAAACTGTTTTTT
j_call: TRBJ1-2; v_call: TRBV29-1; d_call: .; clone_size: .; cdr3_aa: CSHQAGYGYTF; cdr3_nt: TGCAGCCATCAAGCAGGTTATGGCTACACCTTC
j_call: TRBJ2-3; v_call: TRBV10-2; d_call: .; clone_size: .; cdr3_aa: CASSGTGWRDTQYF; cdr3_nt: TGCGCCAGCAGTGGAACGGGATGGAGGGATACGCAGTATTTT
j_call: TRBJ2-3; v_call: TRBV20-1; d_call: .; clone_size: .; cdr3_aa: CSAKRGGALTDTQYF; cdr3_nt: TGCAGTGCCAAACGCGGTGGAGCCCTCACAGATACGCAGTATTTT
j_call: TRBJ2-7; v_call: TRBV9; d_call: TRBD2; clone_size: .; cdr3_aa: CASTGTSDGEQYF; cdr3_nt: TGTGCCAGTACCGGGACTAGCGATGGGGAGCAGTACTTC
j_call: TRBJ1-2; v_call: TRBV21-1; d_call: .; clone_size: .; cdr3_aa: CASSKSGFDYTF; cdr3_nt: TGTGCCAGCAGCAAATCCGGGTTTGACTACACCTTC
j_call: TRBJ1-1; v_call: TRBV5-6; d_call: TRBD1; clone_size: .; cdr3_aa: CASSFSDRDTEAFF; cdr3_nt: TGTGCCAGCAGCTTCTCGGACAGGGACACTGAAGCTTTCTTT
j_call: TRBJ2-5; v_call: TRBV2; d_call: TRBD2; clone_size: .; cdr3_aa: CASSVGTSGLKETQYF; cdr3_nt: TGTGCCAGCAGTGTGGGGACTAGCGGGTTGAAAGAGACCCAGTACTTC
j_call: TRBJ2-5; v_call: TRBV7-7; d_call: .; clone_size: few; cdr3_aa: CASSLTMASEETQYF; cdr3_nt: TGTGCTAGCAGCCTAACAATGGCTAGCGAAGAGACCCAGTACTTC
j_call: TRBJ2-7; v_call: TRBV20-1; d_call: .; clone_size: .; cdr3_aa: CSAFKSISHGEQYF; cdr3_nt: TGCAGTGCCTTCAAAAGTATATCCCACGGGGAGCAGTACTTC
j_call: TRBJ2-1; v_call: TRBV12-3/TRBV12-4; d_call: .; clone_size: few; cdr3_aa: CASSFGREYNEQFF; cdr3_nt: TGTGCCAGCAGTTTCGGAAGGGAGTACAATGAGCAGTTCTTC
j_call: TRBJ1-4; v_call: TRBV4-3; d_call: .; clone_size: .; cdr3_aa: CASSQDPRINEKLFF; cdr3_nt: TGCGCCAGCAGCCAAGATCCGAGAATCAATGAAAAACTGTTTTTT
j_call: TRBJ2-6; v_call: TRBV6-2/TRBV6-3; d_call: TRBD1; clone_size: many; cdr3_aa: CASSGQGGANVLTF; cdr3_nt: TGTGCCAGCAGCGGACAGGGTGGGGCCAACGTCCTGACTTTC
j_call: TRBJ2-4; v_call: TRBV18; d_call: .; clone_size: few; cdr3_aa: CASSPVGQGRDIQYF; cdr3_nt: TGTGCCAGCTCACCGGTGGGTCAGGGCCGGGACATTCAGTACTTC
j_call: TRBJ1-4; v_call: TRBV6-6; d_call: .; clone_size: .; cdr3_aa: CASKLGQEKLFF; cdr3_nt: TGTGCCAGCAAATTGGGGCAGGAAAAACTGTTTTTT
j_call: TRBJ2-4; v_call: TRBV12-3/TRBV12-4; d_call: TRBD2; clone_size: few; cdr3_aa: CASSVGLAVYF; cdr3_nt: TGTGCCAGCAGCGTAGGACTAGCTGTGTACTTC
j_call: TRBJ2-1; v_call: TRBV5-1; d_call: TRBD2; clone_size: .; cdr3_aa: CASSLASGISFDEQFF; cdr3_nt: TGCGCCAGCAGCTTGGCTAGCGGGATTTCCTTTGATGAGCAGTTCTTC
j_call: TRBJ2-5; v_call: TRBV2; d_call: TRBD2; clone_size: .; cdr3_aa: CATLGLAGGTETQYF; cdr3_nt: TGTGCCACCCTAGGTCTAGCGGGAGGGACGGAGACCCAGTACTTC
j_call: TRBJ2-1; v_call: TRBV5-1; d_call: .; clone_size: .; cdr3_aa: CASSFRAERQFF; cdr3_nt: TGCGCCAGCAGCTTTCGGGCCGAACGGCAGTTCTTC
j_call: TRBJ2-3; v_call: TRBV20-1; d_call: .; clone_size: .; cdr3_aa: CSARRAGVTDTQYF; cdr3_nt: TGCAGTGCTAGAAGGGCCGGGGTCACAGATACGCAGTATTTT
j_call: TRBJ2-4; v_call: TRBV7-9; d_call: .; clone_size: .; cdr3_aa: CASSSISSDKNIQYF; cdr3_nt: TGTGCCAGCAGCTCCATATCTAGCGACAAAAACATTCAGTACTTC
j_call: TRBJ2-1; v_call: TRBV20-1; d_call: TRBD2; clone_size: .; cdr3_aa: CSASRGGLSYNEQFF; cdr3_nt: TGCAGTGCTAGCCGGGGGGGCCTCTCCTACAATGAGCAGTTCTTC
j_call: TRBJ2-3; v_call: TRBV6-2/TRBV6-3; d_call: .; clone_size: .; cdr3_aa: CASSYTASPYTDTQYF; cdr3_nt: TGTGCCAGCAGTTACACCGCGTCCCCATACACAGATACGCAGTATTTT
j_call: TRBJ1-1; v_call: TRBV12-3/TRBV12-4; d_call: .; clone_size: few; cdr3_aa: CASSLTSNTEAFF; cdr3_nt: TGTGCCAGCAGCCTCACTTCGAACACTGAAGCTTTCTTT
j_call: TRBJ2-5; v_call: TRBV3-1; d_call: TRBD2; clone_size: .; cdr3_aa: CASSSRTSPKETQYF; cdr3_nt: TGTGCCAGCAGCTCACGGACTAGCCCAAAAGAGACCCAGTACTTC
j_call: TRBJ2-1; v_call: TRBV4-2; d_call: TRBD2; clone_size: .; cdr3_aa: CASSQPGLGGSEQFF; cdr3_nt: TGTGCCAGCAGCCAACCGGGACTAGGAGGTTCCGAGCAGTTCTTC
j_call: TRBJ2-3; v_call: TRBV7-2; d_call: TRBD2; clone_size: .; cdr3_aa: CASSLHGLAGQDTQYF; cdr3_nt: TGTGCCAGCAGCTTACATGGACTAGCGGGGCAAGATACGCAGTATTTT
j_call: TRBJ2-7; v_call: TRBV6-1; d_call: TRBD2; clone_size: .; cdr3_aa: CASSESTSGSSSYEQYF; cdr3_nt: TGTGCCAGCAGTGAATCTACTAGCGGGAGCAGCTCCTACGAGCAGTACTTC
j_call: TRBJ2-7; v_call: TRBV7-2; d_call: .; clone_size: few; cdr3_aa: CASSFTGLEGGYEQYF; cdr3_nt: TGTGCCAGCAGCTTCACAGGGTTAGAGGGTGGCTACGAGCAGTACTTC
j_call: TRBJ2-7; v_call: TRBV20-1; d_call: TRBD1; clone_size: .; cdr3_aa: CSANPAQGARCEQYF; cdr3_nt: TGCAGTGCTAACCCCGCCCAGGGGGCGAGATGCGAGCAGTACTTC
j_call: TRBJ1-2; v_call: TRBV4-3; d_call: .; clone_size: .; cdr3_aa: CASSQDSPGLGTYTF; cdr3_nt: TGCGCCAGCAGCCAAGATTCCCCTGGCCTAGGCACCTACACCTTC
j_call: TRBJ1-6; v_call: TRBV12-3/TRBV12-4; d_call: .; clone_size: .; cdr3_aa: CASSLGLGANSPLHF; cdr3_nt: TGTGCCAGCAGTTTAGGGCTGGGTGCCAATTCACCCCTCCACTTT
j_call: TRBJ2-2; v_call: TRBV12-3/TRBV12-4; d_call: .; clone_size: once; cdr3_aa: CAGSDTGELFF; cdr3_nt: TGTGCCGGCTCAGACACCGGGGAGCTGTTTTTT
j_call: TRBJ2-3; v_call: TRBV29-1; d_call: TRBD2; clone_size: .; cdr3_aa: CSVSSGGTDTQYF; cdr3_nt: TGCAGCGTGTCTAGCGGGGGGACAGATACGCAGTATTTT